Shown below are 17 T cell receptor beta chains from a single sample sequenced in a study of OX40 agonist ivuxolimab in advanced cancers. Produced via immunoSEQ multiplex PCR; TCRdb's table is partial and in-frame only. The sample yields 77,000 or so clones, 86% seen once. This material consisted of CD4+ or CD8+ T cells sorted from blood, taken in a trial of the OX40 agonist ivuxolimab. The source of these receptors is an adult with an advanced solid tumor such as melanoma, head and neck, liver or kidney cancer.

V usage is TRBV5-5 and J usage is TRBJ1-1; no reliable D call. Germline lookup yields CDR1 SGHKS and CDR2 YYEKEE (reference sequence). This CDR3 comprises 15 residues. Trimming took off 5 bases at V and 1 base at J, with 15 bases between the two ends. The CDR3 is CASRPQAATNTEAFF. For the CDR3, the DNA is TGTGCCAGCAGGCCCCAGGCCGCGACGAACACTGAAGCTTTCTTT. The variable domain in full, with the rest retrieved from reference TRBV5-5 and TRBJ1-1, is DAGVTQSPTHLIKTRGQQVTLRCSPISGHKSVSWYQQVLGQGPQFIFQYYEKEERGRGNFPDRFSARQFPNYSSELNVNALLLGDSALYLCASRPQAATNTEAFFGQGTRLTVV.

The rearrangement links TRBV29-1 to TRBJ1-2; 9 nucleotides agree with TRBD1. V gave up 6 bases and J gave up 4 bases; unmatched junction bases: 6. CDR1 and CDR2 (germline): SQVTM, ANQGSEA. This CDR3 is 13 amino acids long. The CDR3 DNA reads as TGCAGCGTCGATACAGGGGGCGGCTATGGCTACACCTTC. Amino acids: CSVDTGGGYGYTF.

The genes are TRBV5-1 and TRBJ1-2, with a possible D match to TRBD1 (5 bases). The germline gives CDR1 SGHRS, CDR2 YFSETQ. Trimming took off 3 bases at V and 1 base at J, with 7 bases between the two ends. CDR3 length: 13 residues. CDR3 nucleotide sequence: TGCGCCAGCAGCTGGGACGTTAACTATGGCTACACCTTC. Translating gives CASSWDVNYGYTF.

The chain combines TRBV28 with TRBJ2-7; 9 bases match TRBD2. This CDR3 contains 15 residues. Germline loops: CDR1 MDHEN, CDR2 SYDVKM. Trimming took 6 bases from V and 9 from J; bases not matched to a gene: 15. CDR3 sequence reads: CASSLSLAGGRRQYF. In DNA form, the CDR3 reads TGTGCCAGCAGCCTATCACTAGCGGGTGGACGTCGGCAGTACTTC.

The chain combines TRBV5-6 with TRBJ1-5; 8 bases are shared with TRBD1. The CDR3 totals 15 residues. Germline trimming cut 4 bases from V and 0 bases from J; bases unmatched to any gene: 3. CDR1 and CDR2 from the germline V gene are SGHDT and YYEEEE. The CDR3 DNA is TGTGCCAGCAGCCGTACAGGGGGTAGCAATCAGCCCCAGCATTTT. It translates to CASSRTGGSNQPQHF.

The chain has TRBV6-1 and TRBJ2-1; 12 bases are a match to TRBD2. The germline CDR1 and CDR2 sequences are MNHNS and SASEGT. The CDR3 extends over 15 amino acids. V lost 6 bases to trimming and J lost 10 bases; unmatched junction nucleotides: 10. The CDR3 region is CASRSGTSGFKEQFF. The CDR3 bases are TGTGCCAGCAGGTCCGGGACTAGCGGGTTTAAGGAGCAGTTCTTC.

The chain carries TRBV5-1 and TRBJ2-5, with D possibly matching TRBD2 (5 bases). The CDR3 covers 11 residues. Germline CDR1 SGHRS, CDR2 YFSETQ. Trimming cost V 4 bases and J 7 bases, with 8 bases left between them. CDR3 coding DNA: TGCGCCAGCAGCCGCGAGGGGACCCAGTACTTC. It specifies CASSREGTQYF.

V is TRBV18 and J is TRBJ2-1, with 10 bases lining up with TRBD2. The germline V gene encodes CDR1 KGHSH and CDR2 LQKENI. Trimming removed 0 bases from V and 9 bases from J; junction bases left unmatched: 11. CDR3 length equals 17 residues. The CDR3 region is CASSPPASTSGNSEQFF. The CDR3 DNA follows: TGTGCCAGCTCACCACCGGCTTCCACTAGCGGGAACAGTGAGCAGTTCTTC.

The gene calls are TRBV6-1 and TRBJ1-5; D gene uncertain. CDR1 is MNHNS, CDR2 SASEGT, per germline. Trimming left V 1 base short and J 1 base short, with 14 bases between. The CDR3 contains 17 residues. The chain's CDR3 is CASSEGVAGRSNQPQHF. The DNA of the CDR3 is TGTGCCAGCAGTGAAGGGGTGGCGGGAAGGAGCAATCAGCCCCAGCATTTT.

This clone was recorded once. CDR3 in amino acids: CASSSLTSGNEQFF. In DNA form, the CDR3 reads TGTGCCAGCAGCTCCCTGACTAGCGGCAATGAGCAGTTCTTC. The rearrangement links TRBV9 to TRBJ2-1, with 9 bases aligning to TRBD2. CDR3 size: 14 residues. Germline lookup yields CDR1 SGDLS and CDR2 YYNGEE. With V trimmed by 4 bases and J by 6 bases, 5 bases remained unmatched.

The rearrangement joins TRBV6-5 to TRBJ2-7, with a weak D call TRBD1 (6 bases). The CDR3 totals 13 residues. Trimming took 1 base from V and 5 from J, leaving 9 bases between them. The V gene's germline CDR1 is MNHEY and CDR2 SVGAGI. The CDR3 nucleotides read TGTGCCAGCAGTTACTACAGGGCCCACGAGCAGTACTTC. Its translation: CASSYYRAHEQYF.

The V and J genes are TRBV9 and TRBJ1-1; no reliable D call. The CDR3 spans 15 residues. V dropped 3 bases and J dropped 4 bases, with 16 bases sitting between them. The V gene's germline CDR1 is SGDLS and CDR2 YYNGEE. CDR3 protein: CASSEVGVVGTEAFF. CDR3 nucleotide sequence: TGTGCCAGCAGCGAAGTCGGGGTAGTAGGCACTGAAGCTTTCTTT.

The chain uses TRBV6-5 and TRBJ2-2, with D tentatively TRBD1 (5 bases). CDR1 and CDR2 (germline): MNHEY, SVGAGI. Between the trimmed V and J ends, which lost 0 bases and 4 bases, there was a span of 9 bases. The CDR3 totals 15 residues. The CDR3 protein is CASSYSSGITGELFF. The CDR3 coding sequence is TGTGCCAGCAGTTACTCTTCAGGGATCACCGGGGAGCTGTTTTTT.

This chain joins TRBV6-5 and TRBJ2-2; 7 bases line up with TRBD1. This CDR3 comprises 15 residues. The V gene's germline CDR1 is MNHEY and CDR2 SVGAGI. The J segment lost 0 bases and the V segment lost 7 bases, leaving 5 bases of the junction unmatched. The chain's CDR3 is CASTQTGTNTGELFF. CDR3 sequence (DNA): TGTGCCAGCACCCAGACAGGGACGAACACCGGGGAGCTGTTTTTT.

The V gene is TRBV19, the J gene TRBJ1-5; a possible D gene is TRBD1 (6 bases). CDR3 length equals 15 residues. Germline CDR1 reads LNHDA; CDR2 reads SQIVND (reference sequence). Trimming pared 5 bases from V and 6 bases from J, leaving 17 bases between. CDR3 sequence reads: CASSPRGGLGQPQHF. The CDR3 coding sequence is TGTGCCAGTAGTCCAAGGGGGGGGTTGGGTCAGCCCCAGCATTTT.

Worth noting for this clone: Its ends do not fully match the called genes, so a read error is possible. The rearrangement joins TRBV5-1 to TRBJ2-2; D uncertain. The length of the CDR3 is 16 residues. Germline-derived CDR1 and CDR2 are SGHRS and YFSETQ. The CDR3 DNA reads TGCGCCAGCAGCTTGGAGGGCAGGTCAAACAACGGGGAGCTGTTTTTT. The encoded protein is CASSLEGRSNNGELFF.

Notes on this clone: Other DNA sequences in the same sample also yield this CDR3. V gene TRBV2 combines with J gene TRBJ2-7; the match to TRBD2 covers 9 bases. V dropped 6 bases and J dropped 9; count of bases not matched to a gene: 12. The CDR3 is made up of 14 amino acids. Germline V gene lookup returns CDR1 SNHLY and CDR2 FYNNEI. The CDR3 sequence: CASRAGLASGGQYF. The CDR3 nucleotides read TGTGCCAGCAGAGCCGGACTAGCGAGTGGGGGGCAGTACTTC.